This is a list of T cell receptor beta chains from one sample in a study of read filtering for tumor transcriptome and immune sequencing. Using its own MiXCR run on the reads, TCRdb lists one record per CDR3 protein. The table lists around 48,000 distinct CDR3 sequences, around a fifth of them singletons. The material sequenced was a population of CD138-negative cells sorted from bone marrow. These receptors all stem from a donor at least 40 years old with multiple myeloma. CDR3s include the opening cysteine and the closing phenylalanine or tryptophan.

TRBJ1-4,TRBV5-1,CASSLRIFGTNEKLFF
TRBJ1-5,TRBV6-1,CASSEGQLGGQPQHF
TRBJ2-5,TRBV12-3/TRBV12-4,CASSSGQGADLGGTQYF
TRBJ1-2,TRBV5-1,CASSQDTGNYGYTF
TRBJ2-1,TRBV20-1,CSASRGPYNEQFF
TRBJ2-7,TRBV5-1,CASSLLDRAEQYF
TRBJ2-1,TRBV15,CATSSVAGEEQFF
TRBJ2-1,TRBV7-2,CASSWISHEQFF
TRBJ2-7,TRBV19,CASSTVAGEEYEQYF
TRBJ2-3,TRBV5-1,CASSHQGDTQYF